The clone carrying this T cell receptor (beta chain) was seen at least ten times. As yet, its antigen is unknown. This sample was included in a study of early T cells in non-severe SARS-CoV-2 infection. Study-level findings and limits: Comparison of clonotypes with VDJdb favored anti-spike CD8 responses while missing private and CD4 specificities.

Individually, cDNA molecules had unique molecular identifiers attached to them. MiXCR, applied by TCRdb to the 5' RACE reads, yields one record per CDR3 protein. Of some 60,000 distinct CDR3 sequences in the sample, around 12% were seen once. The CDR3 totals 13 residues. Trimming at V came to 5 bases and at J to 13 bases, leaving 12 bases not matched to a gene. The germline CDR1 and CDR2 sequences are SEHNR and FQNEAQ (reference sequence). Sequencing was done on a sample of whole blood. This receptor was taken from an adult who was a healthcare worker with PCR-confirmed SARS-CoV-2 infection or an uninfected control (not recorded which). J is TRBJ1-2 and V is TRBV7-9, with 8 bases fitting TRBD1. CDR3 sequence: CASSPASDRGSTF. In DNA form, the CDR3 reads TGTGCCAGCAGCCCGGCATCTGACAGGGGTTCCACCTTC.